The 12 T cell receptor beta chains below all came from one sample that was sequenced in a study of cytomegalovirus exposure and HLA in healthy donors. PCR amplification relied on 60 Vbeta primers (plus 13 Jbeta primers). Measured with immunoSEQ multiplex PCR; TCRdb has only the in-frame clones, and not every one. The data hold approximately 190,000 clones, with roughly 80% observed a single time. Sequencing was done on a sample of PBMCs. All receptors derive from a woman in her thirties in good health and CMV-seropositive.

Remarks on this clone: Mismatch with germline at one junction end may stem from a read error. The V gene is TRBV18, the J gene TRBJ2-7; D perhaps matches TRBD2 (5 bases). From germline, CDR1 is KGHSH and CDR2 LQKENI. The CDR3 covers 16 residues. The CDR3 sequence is CASSPLHTGIPNEQYF. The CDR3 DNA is TGTGCTAGCTCACCACTCCACACCGGGATTCCCAACGAGCAGTACTTC.

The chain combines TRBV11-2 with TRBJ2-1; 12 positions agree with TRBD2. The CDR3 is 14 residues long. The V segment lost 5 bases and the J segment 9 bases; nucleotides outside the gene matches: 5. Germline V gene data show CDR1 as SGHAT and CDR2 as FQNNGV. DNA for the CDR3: TGTGCCAGCAGCCGACTAGCGGGAGTTTCTGAGCAGTTCTTC. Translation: CASSRLAGVSEQFF. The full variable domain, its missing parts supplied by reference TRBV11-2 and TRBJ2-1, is EAGVAQSPRYKIIEKRQSVAFWCNPISGHATLYWYQQILGQGPKLLIQFQNNGVVDDSQLPKDRFSAERLKGVDSTLKIQPAKLEDSAVYLCASSRLAGVSEQFFGPGTRLTVL.

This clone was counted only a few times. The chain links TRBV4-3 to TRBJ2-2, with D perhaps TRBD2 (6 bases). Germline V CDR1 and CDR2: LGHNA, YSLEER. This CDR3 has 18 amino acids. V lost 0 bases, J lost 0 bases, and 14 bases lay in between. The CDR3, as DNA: TGCGCCAGCAGCCAAGAATTACTCGGGACTTCGAACACCGGGGAGCTGTTTTTT. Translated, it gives CASSQELLGTSNTGELFF.

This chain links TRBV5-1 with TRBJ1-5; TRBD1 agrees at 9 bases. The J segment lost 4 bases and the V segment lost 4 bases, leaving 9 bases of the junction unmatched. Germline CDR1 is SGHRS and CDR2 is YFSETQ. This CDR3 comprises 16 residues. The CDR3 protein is CASSPTGGKMNQPQHF. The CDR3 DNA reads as TGCGCCAGCAGCCCAACAGGGGGCAAGATGAATCAGCCCCAGCATTTT.

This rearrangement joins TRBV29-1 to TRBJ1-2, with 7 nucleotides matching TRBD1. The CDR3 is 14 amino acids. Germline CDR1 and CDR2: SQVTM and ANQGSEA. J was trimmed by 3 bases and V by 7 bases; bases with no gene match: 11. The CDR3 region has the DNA TGCAGCGACCTCCAAATACAGGGGTACTATGGCTACACCTTC. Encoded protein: CSDLQIQGYYGYTF.

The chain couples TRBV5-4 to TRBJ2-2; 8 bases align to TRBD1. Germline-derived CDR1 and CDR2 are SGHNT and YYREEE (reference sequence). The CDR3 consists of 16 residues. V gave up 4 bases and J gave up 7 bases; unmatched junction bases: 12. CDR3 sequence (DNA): TGTGCCAGCAGCCTCGAGGCAGGGGGCGTTGGCGGGGAGCTGTTTTTT. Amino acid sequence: CASSLEAGGVGGELFF.

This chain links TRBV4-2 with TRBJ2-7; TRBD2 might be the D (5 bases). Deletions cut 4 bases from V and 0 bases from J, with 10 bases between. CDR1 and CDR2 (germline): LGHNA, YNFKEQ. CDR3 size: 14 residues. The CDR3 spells CASSLSGSSYEQYF. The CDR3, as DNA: TGTGCCAGCAGCCTAAGTGGGAGCTCCTACGAGCAGTACTTC.

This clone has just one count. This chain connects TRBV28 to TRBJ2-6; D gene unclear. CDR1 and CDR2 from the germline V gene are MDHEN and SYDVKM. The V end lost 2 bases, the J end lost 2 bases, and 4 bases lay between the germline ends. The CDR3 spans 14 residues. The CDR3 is CASSLVTGANVLTF. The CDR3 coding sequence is TGTGCCAGCAGTTTAGTAACTGGGGCCAACGTCCTGACTTTC.

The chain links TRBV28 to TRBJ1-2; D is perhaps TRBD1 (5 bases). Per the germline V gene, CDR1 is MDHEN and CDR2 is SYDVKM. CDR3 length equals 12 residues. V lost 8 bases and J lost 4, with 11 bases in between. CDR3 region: CASVGGVYGYTF. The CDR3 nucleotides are TGTGCCAGCGTGGGGGGGGTCTATGGCTACACCTTC.

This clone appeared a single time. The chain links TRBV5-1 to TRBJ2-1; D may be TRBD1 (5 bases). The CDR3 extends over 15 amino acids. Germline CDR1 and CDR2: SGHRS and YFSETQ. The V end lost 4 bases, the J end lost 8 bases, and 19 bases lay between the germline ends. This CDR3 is CASSLQGYKFDEQFF. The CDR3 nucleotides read TGCGCCAGCAGCCTTCAGGGATATAAGTTCGATGAGCAGTTCTTC. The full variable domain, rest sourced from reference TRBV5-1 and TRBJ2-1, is KAGVTQTPRYLIKTRGQQVTLSCSPISGHRSVSWYQQTPGQGLQFLFEYFSETQRNKGNFPGRFSGRQFSNSRSEMNVSTLELGDSALYLCASSLQGYKFDEQFFGPGTRLTVL.

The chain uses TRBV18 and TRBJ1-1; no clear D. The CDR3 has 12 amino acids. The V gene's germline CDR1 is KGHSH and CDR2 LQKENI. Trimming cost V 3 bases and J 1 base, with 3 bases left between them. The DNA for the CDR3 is TGTGCCAGCTCACCCCAGAACACTGAAGCTTTCTTT. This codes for CASSPQNTEAFF.

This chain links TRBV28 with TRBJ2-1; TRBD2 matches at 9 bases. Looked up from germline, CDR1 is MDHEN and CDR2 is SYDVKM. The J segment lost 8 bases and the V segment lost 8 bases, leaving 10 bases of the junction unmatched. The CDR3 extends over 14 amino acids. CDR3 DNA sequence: TGTGCCAGCGGGTTAGCGGGAGAGGTCGATGAGCAGTTCTTC. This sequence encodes CASGLAGEVDEQFF.